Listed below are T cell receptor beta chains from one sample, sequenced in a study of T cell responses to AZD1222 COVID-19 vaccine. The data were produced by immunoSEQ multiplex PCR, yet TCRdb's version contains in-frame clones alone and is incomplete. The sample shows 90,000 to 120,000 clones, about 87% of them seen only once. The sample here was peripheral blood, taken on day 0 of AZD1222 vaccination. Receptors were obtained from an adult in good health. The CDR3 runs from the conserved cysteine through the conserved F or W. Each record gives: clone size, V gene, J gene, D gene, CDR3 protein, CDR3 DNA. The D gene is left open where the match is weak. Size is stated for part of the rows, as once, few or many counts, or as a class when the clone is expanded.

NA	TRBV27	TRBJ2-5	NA	CASTTERLQETQYF	TGTGCCAGCACCACGGAGCGACTCCAAGAGACCCAGTACTTC
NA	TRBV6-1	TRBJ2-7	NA	CASSEGSAIYEQYF	TGTGCCAGCAGTGAAGGTTCAGCGATCTACGAGCAGTACTTC
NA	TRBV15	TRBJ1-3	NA	CATSRDTGFGAGNTIYF	TGTGCCACCAGCAGAGATACAGGCTTCGGTGCTGGAAACACCATATATTTT
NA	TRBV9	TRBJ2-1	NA	CASSPGGLGYNEQFF	TGTGCCAGCAGCCCCGGGGGACTGGGCTACAATGAGCAGTTCTTC
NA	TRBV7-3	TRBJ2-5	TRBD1	CASSPLGQGLGETQYF	TGTGCCAGCAGCCCGTTAGGACAGGGCCTGGGAGAGACCCAGTACTTC
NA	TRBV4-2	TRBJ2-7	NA	CASSQETAPPYEQYF	TGTGCCAGCAGCCAAGAGACGGCTCCCCCCTACGAGCAGTACTTC
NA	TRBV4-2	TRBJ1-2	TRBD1	CASSRSLSGGPNYGYTF	TGTGCCAGCAGCCGCAGCCTTTCAGGGGGCCCTAACTATGGCTACACCTTC
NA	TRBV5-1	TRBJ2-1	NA	CASSPEFSQSYNEQFF	TGCGCCAGCAGCCCCGAGTTCTCGCAGAGCTACAATGAGCAGTTCTTC
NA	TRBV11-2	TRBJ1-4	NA	CASSLGFNEKLFF	TGTGCCAGCAGCTTGGGGTTTAATGAAAAACTGTTTTTT
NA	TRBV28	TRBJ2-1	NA	CASSTPLGSEQFF	TGTGCCAGCAGCACCCCGCTTGGCAGTGAGCAGTTCTTC
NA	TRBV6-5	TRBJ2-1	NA	CASRQTRDSPGRFF	TGTGCCAGCAGGCAAACAAGGGACTCCCCGGGCCGGTTCTTC
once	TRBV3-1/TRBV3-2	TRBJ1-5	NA	CASSQGPGQPQHF	TGTGCCAGCAGCCAAGGACCTGGTCAGCCCCAGCATTTT
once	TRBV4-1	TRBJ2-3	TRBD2	CASSQAGLAVIADTQYF	TGCGCCAGCAGCCAGGCGGGACTAGCGGTAATCGCAGATACGCAGTATTTT
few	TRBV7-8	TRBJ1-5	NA	CASSFGVSGNQPQHF	TGTGCCAGCAGCTTCGGGGTTTCTGGCAATCAGCCCCAGCATTTT
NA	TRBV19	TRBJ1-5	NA	CASNTREINQPQHF	TGTGCCAGTAACACCCGGGAGATCAATCAGCCCCAGCATTTT
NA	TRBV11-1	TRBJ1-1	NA	CASSLSGVGNTEAFF	TGTGCCAGCAGCTTAAGTGGGGTCGGGAACACTGAAGCTTTCTTT
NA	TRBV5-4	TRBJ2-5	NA	CASSPVQLGGETQYF	TGTGCCAGCTCCCCAGTGCAGCTAGGAGGGGAGACCCAGTACTTC
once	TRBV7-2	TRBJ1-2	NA	CASSLAPVRVLGGYTF	TGTGCCAGCAGCTTAGCCCCCGTTCGAGTTTTAGGAGGCTACACCTTC
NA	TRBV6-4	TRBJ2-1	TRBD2	CARAGVPYNEQFF	TGTGCCAGAGCGGGGGTCCCCTACAATGAGCAGTTCTTC
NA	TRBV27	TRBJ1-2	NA	CASSLTLAGGYTF	TGTGCCAGCAGCCTCACACTCGCCGGGGGCTACACCTTC
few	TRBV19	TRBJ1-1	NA	CASSIQQGMNTEAFF	TGTGCCAGTAGTATTCAGCAGGGCATGAACACTGAAGCTTTCTTT
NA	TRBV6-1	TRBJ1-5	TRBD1	CASSEMPGQGTQPQHF	TGTGCCAGCAGTGAAATGCCGGGACAGGGGACTCAGCCCCAGCATTTT
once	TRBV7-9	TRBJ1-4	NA	CASSPGGVHEKLFF	TGTGCCAGCAGCCCCGGGGGGGTACATGAAAAACTGTTTTTT
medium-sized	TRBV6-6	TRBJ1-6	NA	CASKRGGSSYNSPLHF	TGTGCCAGCAAAAGGGGGGGGAGCTCCTATAATTCACCCCTCCACTTT
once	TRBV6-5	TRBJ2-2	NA	CASSRERTGELFF	TGTGCCAGCAGCAGGGAGAGGACCGGGGAGCTGTTTTTT
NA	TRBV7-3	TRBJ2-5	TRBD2	CASSTSAQETQYF	TGTGCCAGCAGCACTAGCGCGCAAGAGACCCAGTACTTC
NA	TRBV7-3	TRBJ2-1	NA	CASSTRRSSYNEQFF	TGTGCCAGCAGTACCAGGAGGAGCTCCTACAATGAGCAGTTCTTC
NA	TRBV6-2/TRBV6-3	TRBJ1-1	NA	CASSPQGPLTEAFF	TGTGCCAGCAGCCCACAGGGTCCCCTCACTGAAGCTTTCTTT
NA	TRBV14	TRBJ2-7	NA	CASSQYQGFRYEQYF	TGTGCCAGCAGCCAATATCAGGGCTTTCGCTACGAGCAGTACTTC
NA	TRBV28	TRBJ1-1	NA	CASSPPGREGEAFF	TGTGCCAGCAGCCCACCAGGGCGGGAGGGTGAAGCTTTCTTT
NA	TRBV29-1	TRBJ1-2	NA	CSVEDFSWVSGYGYTF	TGCAGCGTTGAAGATTTTTCATGGGTGTCCGGCTATGGCTACACCTTC